Below, 15 T cell receptor beta chains from the same sample are listed, as sequenced in a study of cytomegalovirus exposure and HLA in healthy donors. Vbeta (60) and Jbeta (13) primers were used in the PCR. Data came from immunoSEQ multiplex PCR; TCRdb stores just in-frame clones and leaves some out. The sample records around 150,000 clones, roughly four fifths being singletons. The sample taken for sequencing was PBMCs. All receptors derive from a man aged 25-45 years in good health and CMV-seronegative.

This sequence joins TRBV19 and TRBJ1-2, with 11 bases that match TRBD1. CDR1 is LNHDA, CDR2 SQIVND, per germline (reference sequence). After removal of 5 bases from V and 11 bases from J, the junction contained 13 bases not matched to a gene. The CDR3 is 15 residues long. CDR3: CASSPYPGQGEVYTF. CDR3 DNA sequence: TGTGCCAGTAGTCCTTACCCGGGACAGGGGGAGGTATACACCTTC.

This clone was seen a few times. The chain is built from TRBV12-5 and TRBJ1-5; D is perhaps TRBD1 (6 bases). The CDR3 is 12 amino acids. The ends were cut back, 9 bases at V and 5 bases at J, with 11 bases in the middle. Germline loops: CDR1 LGHNT, CDR2 FRNRAP. CDR3 amino acids: CASHRDDQPQHF. CDR3 nucleotide sequence: TGTGCTAGCCACAGGGATGATCAGCCCCAGCATTTT.

The chain couples TRBV7-8 to TRBJ1-2; 7 bases are shared with TRBD1. V was clipped by 4 bases and J by 3 bases; unmatched bases: 5. Germline values: CDR1 SGHVS, CDR2 FQNEAQ. The CDR3 consists of 14 residues. In DNA form, the CDR3 reads TGTGCCAGCAGCTCGAGGGGGACAGACTATGGCTACACCTTC. Its translation is CASSSRGTDYGYTF.

This chain joins TRBV27 and TRBJ2-7; 7 nucleotides match TRBD2. This CDR3 has 15 residues. CDR1 is MNHEY, CDR2 SMNVEV, per germline (reference sequence). J gave up 0 bases and V 0 bases, and 2 bases lay outside the gene matches. CDR3 sequence reads: CASSLSGLVSYEQYF. As DNA, the CDR3 is TGTGCCAGCAGTTTATCCGGACTAGTCTCCTACGAGCAGTACTTC.

As DNA, the CDR3 is TGTGCCAGCGGCAACCCAACCCGGGGGGGGACTAGCGCATACAATGAGCAGTTCTTC. Amino acids: CASGNPTRGGTSAYNEQFF. The chain couples TRBV11-2 to TRBJ2-1, with 10 bases lining up with TRBD2. With V trimmed by 8 bases and J by 4 bases, 20 bases remained unmatched. Looked up from germline, CDR1 is SGHAT and CDR2 is FQNNGV. There are 19 residues in the CDR3.

This chain joins TRBV18 and TRBJ2-1; the D gene is possibly TRBD2 (7 bases). Trimming cost V 8 bases and J 4 bases, with 18 bases left between them. This CDR3 is built from 15 residues. The germline CDR1 and CDR2 sequences are KGHSH and LQKENI. The CDR3 loop reads CASQTGQRGYNEQFF. CDR3 sequence (DNA): TGTGCCAGCCAGACAGGCCAGCGGGGTTACAATGAGCAGTTCTTC.

This clone has more than one count but fewer than ten. This sequence joins TRBV28 and TRBJ2-7, with 9 positions matching TRBD2. Looked up from germline, CDR1 is MDHEN and CDR2 is SYDVKM. The trim removed 6 bases at V and 3 bases at J, leaving 6 bases unmatched. This CDR3 has 14 residues. The CDR3 sequence is CASRILAGSYEQYF. CDR3 in DNA: TGTGCCAGCAGAATCCTAGCGGGAAGCTACGAGCAGTACTTC. Supplemented by reference TRBV28 and TRBJ2-7, the full variable domain reads DVKVTQSSRYLVKRTGEKVFLECVQDMDHENMFWYRQDPGLGLRLIYFSYDVKMKEKGDIPEGYSVSREKKERFSLILESASTNQTSMYLCASRILAGSYEQYFGPGTRLTVT.

The chain is built from TRBV2 and TRBJ2-4; D unclear. The CDR3 runs to 10 residues. Trimming stripped 4 bases from V and 9 bases from J, with 4 bases between. CDR1 is SNHLY, CDR2 FYNNEI, per germline. The CDR3 nucleotides are TGTGCCAGCAGTGGGAGCATTCAGTACTTC. Its protein is CASSGSIQYF.

The rearrangement uses TRBV18 and TRBJ2-1; no firm D call. The germline CDR1 and CDR2 sequences are KGHSH and LQKENI. The CDR3 is 14 residues long. V was trimmed by 2 bases and J by 6 bases, leaving 11 bases between them. In DNA, the CDR3 is TGTGCCAGCTCACCAGCACAGATCAGCAATGAGCAGTTCTTC. Residues: CASSPAQISNEQFF.

Only one count was recorded for this clone. This sequence joins TRBV6-5 and TRBJ2-5; weak D call: TRBD2 (6 bases). The germline V and J ends were trimmed by 0 bases and 5 bases, with 13 bases remaining between them. The CDR3 loop spans 15 amino acids. Germline V gene lookup returns CDR1 MNHEY and CDR2 SVGAGI. The CDR3 region has the DNA TGTGCCAGCAGTTACTCGCCCGGGAGAGGCGAGACCCAGTACTTC. Protein sequence: CASSYSPGRGETQYF.

The chain is built from TRBV29-1 and TRBJ2-7; D is undetermined. Trimming pared 2 bases from V and 6 bases from J, leaving 11 bases between. The V gene's germline CDR1 is SQVTM and CDR2 ANQGSEA. The CDR3 is 12 amino acids. The CDR3 nucleotides read TGCAGCGTTGAAAAGAGCTACGGCGAGCAGTACTTC. Translating it yields CSVEKSYGEQYF.

The CDR3 nucleotides read TGTGCCAGCAGTGAAGAGGGGACAGGGGCGGGTGGGGCCAACGTCCTGACTTTC. Encoded protein: CASSEEGTGAGGANVLTF. V gene TRBV6-1 combines with J gene TRBJ2-6; 10 nucleotides line up with TRBD1. Germline CDR1 MNHNS, CDR2 SASEGT. V lost 1 base, J lost 3 bases, and 6 bases stayed unmatched. This CDR3 contains 18 residues.

The gene calls are TRBV11-2 and TRBJ2-3; 8 nucleotides match TRBD1. The CDR3 is made up of 15 amino acids. CDR1 is SGHAT, CDR2 FQNNGV, per germline. The V segment lost 2 bases and the J segment 4 bases; nucleotides outside the gene matches: 5. CDR3 DNA: TGTGCCAGCAGCTTAAGGCAGGGGGCGGCAGATACGCAGTATTTT. It codes for CASSLRQGAADTQYF.

The chain is built from TRBV30 and TRBJ1-1, with no clear D. The CDR3 spans 14 residues. V was shortened by 0 bases and J by 4 bases, with 12 bases between the two germline ends. In germline, CDR1 is GTSNPN, CDR2 SVGIG (reference sequence). CDR3 sequence (DNA): TGTGCCTGGAGTGTAGTCCGGGCGGGCACTGAAGCTTTCTTT. Protein sequence: CAWSVVRAGTEAFF.

The chain joins TRBV7-3 to TRBJ1-5; D is unclear. The CDR3 loop spans 16 amino acids. CDR1 is SGHTA, CDR2 FQGTGA, per germline. With 5 bases removed from V and 2 bases from J, the gap between germline ends came to 16 bases. In DNA, the CDR3 is TGTGCCAGCAGCCCCCGGGTAGTGGAGGGCAATCAGCCCCAGCATTTT. The encoded protein is CASSPRVVEGNQPQHF.